These 2 T cell receptor beta chains came from one sample sequenced in a study of T cell responses to AZD1222 COVID-19 vaccine. Only in-frame clones appear in the TCRdb table, and some are missing; sequencing was by immunoSEQ multiplex PCR. The table shows some 150,000 clones, with more than 70% occurring only once. The starting material was peripheral blood, obtained on day 0 of AZD1222 vaccination. These receptors came from an adult in good health.

J is TRBJ1-1 and V is TRBV9; the D is unclear. The CDR3 totals 17 residues. The germline V and J ends were trimmed by 4 bases and 0 bases, with 19 bases remaining between them. CDR1 is SGDLS, CDR2 YYNGEE, per germline. CDR3 region: CASSPIRAGKMNTEAFF. CDR3 DNA: TGTGCCAGCAGCCCCATCCGAGCGGGGAAAATGAACACTGAAGCTTTCTTT.

The chain uses TRBV27 and TRBJ2-2, with D possibly matching TRBD2 (6 bases). CDR3 length: 13 amino acids. V lost 4 bases, J lost 7 bases, and 10 bases lay in between. Germline V gives CDR1 MNHEY, CDR2 SMNVEV (reference sequence). The CDR3 here is CASSSGSGGELFF. The CDR3 DNA reads as TGTGCCAGCAGTTCCGGGAGTGGCGGGGAGCTGTTTTTT.